Sequencing of this T cell receptor beta chain was carried out in a study of Ad26.COV2.S vaccination and SARS-CoV-2 variants. Overall study context: Recipients of Ad26.COV2.S got it intramuscularly, once or twice 56 days apart.

The germline V and J ends were trimmed by 2 bases and 7 bases, with 9 bases remaining between them. The CDR3 sequence is 13 residues long. Germline V gives CDR1 SGHAT, CDR2 FQNNGV. The assay was immunoSEQ multiplex PCR, and TCRdb's table has in-frame clones only and misses some. The sample carries about half a million clones, about nine tenths recorded once. Sample treatment: some 20 received Ad26.COV2.S at low or high dose, single or two shots; about 5 received placebo; per-sample allocation not given. Sampling took place 63 days after the first vaccine or placebo injection. About this clone: Different DNA sequences within this sample yield the same CDR3.

Source: peripheral blood, taken in a trial of Ad26.COV2.S vaccine versus placebo. The chain employs TRBV11-2 and TRBJ2-1, with D possibly TRBD2 on 5 matching bases. The TCR was taken from a person between 18 and 65 years old who received the Ad26.COV2.S COVID-19 vaccine or a placebo. Written as DNA, the CDR3 is TGTGCCAGCAGCTTAACAGAGGGTAATGAGCAGTTCTTC. It codes for CASSLTEGNEQFF.